The present entry profiles one TCR beta chain with its context. What antigen it recognizes has not been identified. Per-nucleotide qualities are absent, and no much larger clonotype sits a single base away. For the CD8 naive samples, CD45RO-negative cells were positively selected for CCR7, yielding a CD45RA+CCR7+ population from which TemRA cells were excluded. The donors were healthy, HIV-negative adults who had no recently reported acute infections or vaccinations. Only Caucasian adults living in Nashville, Tennessee, USA were represented among the donors. After blood collection by leukapheresis, PBMCs were isolated using Ficoll-Histopaque density gradient centrifugation and then cryopreserved in the vapor phase of liquid nitrogen. Purity and quantity of every magnetically sorted T cell population were checked by analytical flow cytometry. Genomic DNA was isolated from each sorted fraction and quantified by UV absorbance on a Nanodrop 2000c.

This sample is drawn from a study of shared clonotypes between healthy human individuals (dated by TCRdb to the early 2020s). About the study as a whole: The cohort included a few men and a couple of women between 18 and 49 years of age. For each donor, CD4 naive and CD4 memory were each run on three plates, CD8 naive on two plates, and CD8 memory on one plate. To estimate repertoire size and how much clonotype sharing occurs between individuals, the study deeply sequenced the blood TCR repertoires of several healthy adults. To increase sequencing depth and limit assay-specific biases, TCR repertoire library preparation and sequencing were carried out by different laboratories using diverse techniques. Per donor, leukapheresis produced somewhere between about 0.9 and 9.5 billion PBMCs. The paper as a whole reports these results and caveats: Only blood was sampled, and tissue TCR repertoires likely differ from those in blood. Clonotypes shared by all four sorted-subset donors showed higher generation probabilities than non-shared clonotypes. Incomplete sequencing was indicated by rarefaction of sorted-subset datasets, despite the large sequencing depth. Larger estimated clonotype richness was generally found for naive subsets than for memory subsets. The genetic and exposure-history diversity represented was limited by the small number of donors. About 5% of naive CD4, more than 3% of naive CD8, roughly 2.4% of memory CD4, and approximately 0.39% of memory CD8 clonotypes were shared across several donors. Pairwise subsampling led to the expectation that sequencing depth would affect the degree of clonotype sharing among donors.

Using the deep immunoSEQ assay, TCR CDR3 regions were amplified from genomic DNA by multiplex PCR. Genomic DNA extracted from each cell subset was distributed evenly over all wells of several immunoSEQ 96-well plates, and each plate served as one replicate. For sorted subsets, about 210 ng of genomic DNA, equivalent to roughly 33,000 T cell genomes, went into each replicate PCR. Purified libraries were quantified with a Qubit 3.0 fluorometer, sized on a Bioanalyzer 2100, and re-quantified with the KAPA Library Quantification kit. Each immunoSEQ 96-well plate was sequenced on its own single-read 150-cycle Illumina NextSeq 550 flow cell. Concerning the study's data processing: Because the immunoSEQ output included only junctional sequences and no quality scores, the filtering could not be the same as the filtering used for full-length reads. Sequences were annotated with PyIR, a Python wrapper for IgBLAST v1.9, using IMGT germline references to assign V/J genes and CDR3. Reads were filtered out if the reads had weak V/J assignments (E-value above 1e-6), no CDR3, stop codons, out-of-frame junctions, or ambiguous translated residues. V3J clonotypes were defined as sequences sharing an identical inferred V gene, J gene, and CDR3 amino acid sequence. Percentage overlap between repertoires was computed as shared unique clonotypes divided by the size of the smaller repertoire. Three approaches were used to assess repertoire richness: RTK rarefaction, the Chao1 estimator, and Recon v2.1 estimates of unobserved clonotypes. Generation probabilities for all TCRbeta clonotypes obtained by the gDNA method from a handful of donors were computed using OLGA. Entries here come from immuneACCESS through TCRdb and include only in-frame sequences with V and J called. Some clones fail to appear in such tables; in the studies checked, an unresolved V gene covers under half of the shortfall, and the cause of the remainder is unknown. That table furnishes V, J and clone size, whereas the DNA furnished D and trimming. Present in this sample are about 2 million clones, 85% to 95% of which were seen just once. The ten largest clones capture roughly 1.2% of the sample.

Including the terminal cysteine and phenylalanine, the CDR3 comprises 16 residues. The entry retains the CDR3 DNA only, 48 bases that are in frame from base 1. CDR1 and CDR2 were assigned from the germline V gene (reference sequence) as SEHNR and FQNEAQ. Ends trimmed: V by 5 bases, J by 4 bases; bases unmatched to a gene: 10. Material: naive CD8+ T cells sorted from blood. The cell subset or site label corresponds to: CD45RA+CCR7+. The TCR comes from a man between 18 and 29 years old in good health. The chain is encoded by TRBV7-9 joined to TRBJ2-1; the central 8 bases match TRBD1. The nucleotide sequence reads TGTGCCAGCAGCCCGACCCCAGGGGGCTCATACAATGAGCAGTTCTTC. The translation is CASSPTPGGSYNEQFF.